The 20 T cell receptor beta chains presented below share a single source sample, sequenced in a study of shared clonotypes between healthy human individuals. The protocol was immunoSEQ multiplex PCR, while the TCRdb copy is restricted to in-frame clones and leaves out a portion. The sample has 2 million to 2.5 million clones, under 97% seen once. Input material: naive CD4+ T cells sorted from blood. Subset denoted: CD45RA+ positively selected. The receptors were sampled from a man aged 18 to 29 in good health.

The rearrangement uses TRBV30 and TRBJ1-4, with TRBD1 matching 9 bases. CDR1 and CDR2 from the germline V gene are GTSNPN and SVGIG (reference sequence). J gave up 5 bases and V 5 bases, and 6 bases lay outside the gene matches. CDR3 length equals 14 residues. CDR3 DNA: TGTGCCTGGGGGATACAGGGGGCGAATGAAAAACTGTTTTTT. Its translation is CAWGIQGANEKLFF.

The genes are TRBV4-3 and TRBJ2-1; no reliable D call. V lost 4 bases to trimming and J lost 0 bases, with 10 bases between them. Germline CDR1 is LGHNA and CDR2 is YSLEER. The CDR3 is 15 residues long. CDR3 nucleotides: TGCGCCAGCAGCCCAGAGAAAAGCTCCTACAATGAGCAGTTCTTC. Translating it yields CASSPEKSSYNEQFF.

A word on this clone: This same CDR3 is encoded by further DNA sequences in the sample. This sequence joins TRBV6-5 and TRBJ2-7; tentative D call: TRBD1 (6 bases). Trimming pared 5 bases from V and 7 bases from J, leaving 9 bases between. CDR3 length: 11 amino acids. Germline CDR1 reads MNHEY; CDR2 reads SVGAGI. The CDR3 DNA follows: TGTGCCAGCAGTGGCCAGGGGGAGCAGTACTTC. Translated: CASSGQGEQYF.

The chain uses TRBV12-5 and TRBJ1-4, with D unclear. The V gene lost 1 base and the J gene lost 8 bases, with 14 bases spanning the gap. CDR1 and CDR2 from the germline V gene are LGHNT and FRNRAP. CDR3 length equals 15 residues. The CDR3 spells CASGLGGTPREKLFF. As DNA, the CDR3 is TGTGCTAGTGGTTTGGGCGGCACCCCTCGGGAAAAACTGTTTTTT.

This chain joins TRBV10-3 and TRBJ1-1, with a weak D call TRBD1 (5 bases). The CDR3 extends over 14 amino acids. Trimming left V 6 bases short and J 1 base short, with 12 bases between. Germline lookup yields CDR1 ENHRY and CDR2 SYGVKD. CDR3 nucleotides: TGTGCCATCAGCGAAGCGACAGAGAACACTGAAGCTTTCTTT. Translated, it gives CAISEATENTEAFF.

The chain recombines TRBV7-8 with TRBJ1-1; no reliable D call. Germline CDR1 is SGHVS and CDR2 is FQNEAQ. This CDR3 is built from 15 residues. With 0 bases removed from V and 1 base from J, the gap between germline ends came to 9 bases. CDR3 coding DNA: TGTGCCAGCAGCTTAGCAGTTACTCAGAACACTGAAGCTTTCTTT. It translates to CASSLAVTQNTEAFF.

The V gene is TRBV11-2, the J gene TRBJ1-4, with a weak D call TRBD1 (5 bases). Between the trimmed V and J ends, which lost 4 bases and 3 bases, there was a span of 9 bases. The length of the CDR3 is 14 residues. Germline lookup yields CDR1 SGHAT and CDR2 FQNNGV. The CDR3 protein is CASSSQGSNEKLFF. The CDR3 region has the DNA TGTGCCAGCAGCTCGCAGGGATCTAATGAAAAACTGTTTTTT.

Only a few counts were recorded for this clone. Other DNA sequences from this sample encode an identical CDR3 as well. The chain joins TRBV11-2 to TRBJ2-7; possibly TRBD1 for D (5 bases). The V gene's germline CDR1 is SGHAT and CDR2 FQNNGV. V lost 2 bases and J lost 2, with 7 bases in between. The CDR3 extends over 13 amino acids. The CDR3 reads CASSLQGPYEQYF. Written as DNA, the CDR3 is TGTGCCAGCAGCTTACAGGGCCCCTACGAGCAGTACTTC.

This chain links TRBV5-1 with TRBJ2-1; TRBD1 is a possible D gene (6 bases). The germline V gene encodes CDR1 SGHRS and CDR2 YFSETQ. The length of the CDR3 is 14 residues. The V and J ends lost 4 bases and 6 bases respectively, with 14 bases between them. In DNA, the CDR3 is TGCGCCAGCAGCGCGGACAGTCCCATCAATGAGCAGTTCTTC. Translated: CASSADSPINEQFF.

This sequence joins TRBV5-1 and TRBJ2-5, with D unresolved. Germline lookup yields CDR1 SGHRS and CDR2 YFSETQ. Trimming left V 4 bases short and J 2 bases short, with 15 bases between. The CDR3 extends over 15 amino acids. The CDR3 DNA is TGCGCCAGCAGCCCGACCCCAGCGACACAAGAGACCCAGTACTTC. Translated: CASSPTPATQETQYF.

The rearrangement links TRBV7-2 to TRBJ2-5, with D tentatively TRBD2 (7 bases). Germline V lookup: CDR1 SGHTA, CDR2 FQGNSA. The V end was cut by 6 bases, the J end by 4 bases, with 18 bases between. The CDR3 is made up of 15 amino acids. CDR3 residues: CASSRKGGGGETQYF. The CDR3, as DNA: TGTGCCAGCAGTCGAAAAGGGGGAGGGGGAGAGACCCAGTACTTC.

This rearrangement joins TRBV7-6 to TRBJ2-2, with D uncertain. V was cut by 0 bases and J by 3 bases, with 8 bases left in between. Per germline, CDR1 SGHVS and CDR2 FNYEAQ. This CDR3 region has 15 residues. The CDR3 DNA reads as TGTGCCAGCAGCTTAGCGTCTAGTGACACCGGGGAGCTGTTTTTT. It yields the protein CASSLASSDTGELFF.

This rearrangement joins TRBV5-1 to TRBJ1-1; possibly TRBD1 for D (6 bases). Germline assignment: CDR1 SGHRS and CDR2 YFSETQ. The CDR3 covers 14 residues. Trimming cost V 5 bases and J 10 bases, with 21 bases left between them. DNA of the CDR3: TGCGCCAGCAGAACGGGATCAGGGGCCTTGGGAGCTTTCTTT. Protein: CASRTGSGALGAFF.

The rearrangement joins TRBV25-1 to TRBJ1-1; 7 positions match TRBD1. CDR1 is MGHDK, CDR2 SYGVNS, per germline. The CDR3 covers 15 residues. V gave up 4 bases and J gave up 1 base; unmatched junction bases: 6. CDR3 bases: TGTGCCAGCAGTGCGACAGGGCGGGGGAACACTGAAGCTTTCTTT. As protein: CASSATGRGNTEAFF.

This chain connects TRBV10-2 to TRBJ2-7, with TRBD2 as a possible D gene (6 bases). CDR3 length: 12 amino acids. Germline V lookup: CDR1 WSHSY, CDR2 SAAADI. V was trimmed by 6 bases and J by 1 base, leaving 7 bases between them. This CDR3 reads CASRTRSYEQYF. In DNA form, the CDR3 reads TGCGCCAGCAGGACTAGATCCTACGAGCAGTACTTC.

The chain carries TRBV30 and TRBJ2-7; 11 bases align to TRBD2. The length of the CDR3 is 15 residues. Germline assignment: CDR1 GTSNPN and CDR2 SVGIG (reference sequence). After removal of 0 bases from V and 2 bases from J, the junction contained 3 bases not matched to a gene. CDR3 amino acids: CAWSVGTSGAYEQYF. CDR3 sequence (DNA): TGTGCCTGGAGTGTGGGGACTAGCGGAGCCTACGAGCAGTACTTC.

This rearrangement joins TRBV6-1 to TRBJ1-5; D is unresolved. Between the trimmed V and J ends, which lost 6 bases and 7 bases, there was a span of 13 bases. This CDR3 is 13 amino acids long. Looked up from germline, CDR1 is MNHNS and CDR2 is SASEGT. CDR3 in DNA: TGTGCCAGCAGGGGCGGGCCGCTACAGCCCCAGCATTTT. This encodes CASRGGPLQPQHF.

The J gene is TRBJ2-7, the V gene TRBV5-1; 7 positions match TRBD1. The V segment lost 0 bases and the J segment 5 bases; nucleotides outside the gene matches: 8. Germline CDR1 is SGHRS and CDR2 is YFSETQ. This CDR3 comprises 15 residues. This CDR3 is CASSLEGGRADEQYF. The DNA of the CDR3 is TGCGCCAGCAGCTTGGAAGGGGGCCGGGCGGACGAGCAGTACTTC.

This chain links TRBV11-3 with TRBJ1-1; D is possibly TRBD1 (6 bases). CDR1 and CDR2 from the germline V gene are SGHNT and YENEEA. The length of the CDR3 is 13 residues. With 5 bases removed from V and 5 bases from J, the gap between germline ends came to 12 bases. CDR3 nucleotides: TGTGCCAGCAGCCTCGGGCAGGGGACTGAAGCTTTCTTT. This sequence encodes CASSLGQGTEAFF.

The V gene is TRBV6-1, the J gene TRBJ1-6, with D unclear. The CDR3 has 13 residues. V was pared by 2 bases and J by 9 bases, with 8 bases between. Germline CDR1 MNHNS, CDR2 SASEGT. CDR3 DNA sequence: TGTGCCAGCAGTGAATGGGTTAGTTCACCCCTCCACTTT. Translating gives CASSEWVSSPLHF.